The 30 T cell receptor beta chains presented below share a single source sample, sequenced in a study of monozygotic twins with inflammatory bowel disease. From its re-call of the 5' RACE reads, TCRdb lists each CDR3 protein once, without DNA. The sample table sets out under 130,000 distinct CDR3 sequences. Sequenced input: blood. Every receptor here comes from a human donor with ulcerative colitis or Crohn's disease, or a healthy co-twin of an affected twin (not recorded which).

The chain combines TRBV6-5 with TRBJ1-5; TCRdb names TRBD1, which stays unverified in the absence of DNA. Germline CDR1 and CDR2: MNHEY and SVGAGI. CDR3 length: 15 residues. CDR3 loop: CASSYSGTGNQPQHF.

The CDR3 protein is CASSIWPDSYEQYF. The J gene is TRBJ2-7, the V gene TRBV19. Germline lookup yields CDR1 LNHDA and CDR2 SQIVND (reference sequence). This CDR3 contains 14 residues.

This chain links TRBV20-1 with TRBJ2-5. Germline V gives CDR1 DFQATT, CDR2 SNEGSKA (reference sequence). This CDR3 region has 12 residues. CDR3 in amino acids: CSAGQMQETQYF.

The gene calls are TRBV12-3 or TRBV12-4 and TRBJ2-1; TCRdb reports TRBD1, a call that lacks DNA to check it against. This CDR3 has 13 amino acids. The CDR3 here is CASSSGQPNEQFF.

The chain links TRBV11-2 to TRBJ2-7; the D call of TRBD1 rests on TCRdb alone, since no DNA is present to check it. This CDR3 is built from 15 residues. Germline loops: CDR1 SGHAT, CDR2 FQNNGV. This chain's CDR3 is CASSFDLRGTGEQYF.

The V gene is TRBV20-1, the J gene TRBJ1-3. CDR3 size: 12 residues. The germline V gene encodes CDR1 DFQATT and CDR2 SNEGSKA (reference sequence). CDR3 protein: CSARFFGNTIYF.

V is TRBV15 and J is TRBJ2-5; TCRdb's D call, TRBD2, is unchecked because there is no DNA. The germline V gene encodes CDR1 LNHNV and CDR2 YYDKDF (reference sequence). CDR3 length: 16 amino acids. CDR3 residues: CATSRKLAGGFWTQYF.

The V and J genes are TRBV20-1 and TRBJ2-1; TCRdb picks TRBD1, but there is no DNA to check that call. Per the germline V gene, CDR1 is DFQATT and CDR2 is SNEGSKA (reference sequence). The CDR3 has 12 residues. The CDR3 reads CRPDRANNEQFF.

This chain uses TRBV6-1 with TRBJ2-3. This CDR3 is 15 amino acids long. The germline CDR1 and CDR2 sequences are MNHNS and SASEGT. The CDR3 protein is CASRARLGGTDTQYF.

The gene calls are TRBV7-3 and TRBJ2-3; no DNA is available, so the TRBD2 call from TCRdb remains unchecked. Germline-derived CDR1 and CDR2 are SGHTA and FQGTGA. The CDR3 loop spans 17 amino acids. This CDR3 is CASSLKGPLEGSDTQYF.

The chain employs TRBV4-3 and TRBJ1-2; the TCRdb D gene call, TRBD1, has no DNA to confirm it. CDR3 size: 14 residues. CDR1 and CDR2 (germline): LGHNA, YSLEER. The CDR3 loop reads CASSQDQRQGVYTF.

The chain links TRBV5-1 to TRBJ2-7; the D call from TCRdb, TRBD1, cannot be confirmed without DNA. The CDR3 covers 15 residues. CDR1 and CDR2 from the germline V gene are SGHRS and YFSETQ. CDR3 amino acids: CASSSTGQAVYEQYF.

The chain couples TRBV6-2 or TRBV6-3 to TRBJ2-5; TCRdb returns TRBD1, unconfirmable since there is no DNA. Germline values: CDR1 MNHEY, CDR2 SVGEGT. This CDR3 is 15 amino acids long. This CDR3 is CASSLNLGSLGAQYF.

The chain uses TRBV11-2 and TRBJ2-7; TCRdb returns TRBD1, unconfirmable since there is no DNA. Germline V gene sequence: CDR1 SGHAT, CDR2 FQNNGV. The CDR3 runs 15 residues. The CDR3: CASSSTGKSSYEQYF.

The rearrangement uses TRBV5-6 and TRBJ2-3; checking the TCRdb D call of TRBD2 is not possible without DNA. Germline CDR1 reads SGHDT; CDR2 reads YYEEEE. The CDR3 is 15 residues long. CDR3: CASSPGTRALDTQYF.

The chain links TRBV30 to TRBJ1-5; TCRdb's D gene call, TRBD1, goes unchecked for lack of DNA. The CDR3 contains 15 residues. CDR1 is GTSNPN, CDR2 SVGIG, per germline (reference sequence). CDR3 amino acids: CAWSHPDRINQPQHF.

V usage is TRBV7-8 and J usage is TRBJ1-5; TCRdb gives TRBD1 as the D gene, but with no DNA this cannot be confirmed. The CDR3 spans 17 residues. From germline, CDR1 is SGHVS and CDR2 FQNEAQ. The CDR3 sequence is CATNSHREGIGNQPQHF. The full variable domain, in which reference TRBV7-8 and TRBJ1-5 provide the parts outside the CDR3, is GAGVSQSPRYKVAKRGQDVALRCDPISGHVSLFWYQQALGQGPEFLTYFQNEAQLDKSGLPSDRFFAERPEGSVSTLKIQRTQQEDSAVYLCATNSHREGIGNQPQHFGDGTRLSIL.

The V call is TRBV7-8, the J call TRBJ2-3; TCRdb picks TRBD1, but there is no DNA to check that call. The CDR3 runs 15 residues. CDR1 is SGHVS and CDR2 is FQNEAQ in the germline V gene. The CDR3: CASSFGGELSDTQYF.

The chain couples TRBV12-3 or TRBV12-4 to TRBJ2-5. The CDR3 is 13 amino acids. CDR3 region: CASSFETGETQYF.

The chain employs TRBV15 and TRBJ2-2; TCRdb's assignment of TRBD1 cannot be checked, as there is no DNA. Germline V CDR1 and CDR2: LNHNV, YYDKDF (reference sequence). The CDR3 length is 15 residues. Here the CDR3 reads CATSRTGGVVGELFF.

The chain uses TRBV5-6 and TRBJ2-2. The V gene's germline CDR1 is SGHDT and CDR2 YYEEEE. CDR3 length equals 15 residues. CDR3: CASSLWTPDTGELFF.

The chain employs TRBV28 and TRBJ1-1; absent DNA, TCRdb's TRBD1 call cannot be checked. Germline V CDR1 and CDR2: MDHEN, SYDVKM. The length of the CDR3 is 23 residues. CDR3 sequence reads: CASSFQTLTGKEIPKNSNTEAFF.

The chain has TRBV5-1 and TRBJ1-1. Looked up from germline, CDR1 is SGHRS and CDR2 is YFSETQ. The CDR3 loop spans 13 amino acids. The CDR3 spells CASSLDRNTEAFF. The full variable domain, rest sourced from reference TRBV5-1 and TRBJ1-1, is KAGVTQTPRYLIKTRGQQVTLSCSPISGHRSVSWYQQTPGQGLQFLFEYFSETQRNKGNFPGRFSGRQFSNSRSEMNVSTLELGDSALYLCASSLDRNTEAFFGQGTRLTVV.

The gene calls are TRBV11-2 and TRBJ2-7; there is no DNA to check the TCRdb D call of TRBD1. The germline V gene has CDR1 SGHAT and CDR2 FQNNGV. The CDR3 runs to 14 residues. CDR3 in amino acids: CASTQDRGSYEQYF.

This sequence joins TRBV7-6 and TRBJ2-6; TCRdb picks TRBD2, but there is no DNA to check that call. Per germline, CDR1 SGHVS and CDR2 FNYEAQ. The CDR3 sequence is 16 residues long. The CDR3: CASSITGRSGANVLTF.

V gene TRBV3-1 combines with J gene TRBJ1-5; checking the TCRdb D call of TRBD1 is not possible without DNA. There are 14 residues in the CDR3. CDR1 and CDR2 from the germline V gene are LGHDT and YNNKEL (reference sequence). The CDR3 sequence: CASSPRTGTGAQHF. The full variable domain, completed using reference TRBV3-1 and TRBJ1-5, is DTAVSQTPKYLVTQMGNDKSIKCEQNLGHDTMYWYKQDSKKFLKIMFSYNNKELIINETVPNRFSPKSPDKAHLNLHINSLELGDSAVYFCASSPRTGTGAQHFGDGTRLSIL.

This rearrangement joins TRBV12-3 or TRBV12-4 to TRBJ1-5; TCRdb returns TRBD1, unconfirmable since there is no DNA. This CDR3 spans 15 amino acids. The CDR3 sequence is CASTQRGQGDQPQHF.

V is TRBV4-2 and J is TRBJ1-6. The germline V gene encodes CDR1 LGHNA and CDR2 YNFKEQ. The CDR3 is 13 residues long. The CDR3 loop reads CASSQAGNSPLHF.

The chain combines TRBV20-1 with TRBJ2-1; with no DNA, the TCRdb D assignment of TRBD2 cannot be verified. CDR3 length: 15 residues. Looked up from germline, CDR1 is DFQATT and CDR2 is SNEGSKA (reference sequence). The CDR3 sequence is CSAPTSGSLKREQFF.

CDR3 sequence reads: CASSLEKTRNTEAFF. This chain uses TRBV5-1 with TRBJ1-1. Germline V gene sequence: CDR1 SGHRS, CDR2 YFSETQ. The CDR3 is made up of 15 amino acids.